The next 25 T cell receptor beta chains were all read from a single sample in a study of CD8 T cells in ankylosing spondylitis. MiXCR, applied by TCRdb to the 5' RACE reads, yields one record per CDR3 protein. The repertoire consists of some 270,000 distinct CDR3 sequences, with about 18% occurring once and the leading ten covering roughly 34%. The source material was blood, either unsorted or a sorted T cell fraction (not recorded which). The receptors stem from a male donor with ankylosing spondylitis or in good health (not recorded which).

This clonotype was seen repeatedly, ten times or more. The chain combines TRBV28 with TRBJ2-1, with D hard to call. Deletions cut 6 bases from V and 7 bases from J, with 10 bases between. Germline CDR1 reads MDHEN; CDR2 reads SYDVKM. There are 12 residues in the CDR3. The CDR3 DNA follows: TGTGCCAGCAGCCCCGGGCAAAATGAGCAGTTCTTC. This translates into CASSPGQNEQFF.

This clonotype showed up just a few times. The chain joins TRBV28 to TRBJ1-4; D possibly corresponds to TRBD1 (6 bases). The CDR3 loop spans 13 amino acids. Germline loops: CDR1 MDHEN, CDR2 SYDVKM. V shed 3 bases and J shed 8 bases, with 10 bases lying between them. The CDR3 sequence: CASSLDGGEKLFF. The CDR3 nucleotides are TGTGCCAGCAGTTTGGACGGGGGCGAAAAACTGTTTTTT.

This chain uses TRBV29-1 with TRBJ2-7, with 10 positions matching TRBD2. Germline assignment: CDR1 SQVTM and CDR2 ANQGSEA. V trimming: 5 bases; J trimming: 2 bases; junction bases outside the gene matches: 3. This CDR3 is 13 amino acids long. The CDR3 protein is CSVSGRAAYEQYF. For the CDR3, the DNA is TGCAGCGTTAGCGGGAGGGCCGCCTACGAGCAGTACTTC.

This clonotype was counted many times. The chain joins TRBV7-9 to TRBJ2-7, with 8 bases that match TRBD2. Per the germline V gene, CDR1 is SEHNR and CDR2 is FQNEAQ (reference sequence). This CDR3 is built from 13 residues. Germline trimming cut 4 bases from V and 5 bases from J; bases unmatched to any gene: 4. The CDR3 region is CASSYGTSDEQYF. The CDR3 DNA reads TGTGCCAGCAGCTATGGGACTAGTGACGAGCAGTACTTC.

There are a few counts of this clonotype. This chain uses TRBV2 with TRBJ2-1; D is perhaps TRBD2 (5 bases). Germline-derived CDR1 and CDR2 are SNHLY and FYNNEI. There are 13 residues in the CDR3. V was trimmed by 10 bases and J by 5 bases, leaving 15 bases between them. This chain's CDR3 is CATLGVQDNEQFF. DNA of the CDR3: TGTGCCACCCTCGGGGTCCAAGACAATGAGCAGTTCTTC.

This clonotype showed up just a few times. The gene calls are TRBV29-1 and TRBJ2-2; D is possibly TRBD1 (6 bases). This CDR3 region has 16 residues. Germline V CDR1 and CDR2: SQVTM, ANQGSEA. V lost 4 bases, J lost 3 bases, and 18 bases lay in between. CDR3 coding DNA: TGCAGCGTTGTCAAAACAGGGCTCAAGGACACCGGGGAGCTGTTTTTT. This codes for CSVVKTGLKDTGELFF.

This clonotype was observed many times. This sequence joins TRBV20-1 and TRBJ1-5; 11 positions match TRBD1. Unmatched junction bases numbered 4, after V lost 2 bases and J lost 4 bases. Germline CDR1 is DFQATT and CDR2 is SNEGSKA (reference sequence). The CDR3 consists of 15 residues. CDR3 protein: CSARRTGGENQPQHF. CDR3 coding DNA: TGCAGTGCTAGACGGACAGGGGGCGAGAATCAGCCCCAGCATTTT.

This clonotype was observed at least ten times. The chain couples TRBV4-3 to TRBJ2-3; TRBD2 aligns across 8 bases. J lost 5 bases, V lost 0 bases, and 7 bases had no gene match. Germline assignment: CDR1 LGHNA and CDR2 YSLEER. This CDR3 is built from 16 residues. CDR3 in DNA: TGCGCCAGCAGCCAAGATACCGGGAGGGCCGGAGATACGCAGTATTTT. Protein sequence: CASSQDTGRAGDTQYF.

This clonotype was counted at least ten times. The CDR3 DNA follows: TGTGCCAGCAGTCGAGCGGAGATCACAGATACGCAGTATTTT. Protein sequence: CASSRAEITDTQYF. V is TRBV27 and J is TRBJ2-3; D might be TRBD2 (5 bases). With 5 bases removed from V and 2 bases from J, the gap between germline ends came to 11 bases. This CDR3 has 14 amino acids. Per germline, CDR1 MNHEY and CDR2 SMNVEV (reference sequence).

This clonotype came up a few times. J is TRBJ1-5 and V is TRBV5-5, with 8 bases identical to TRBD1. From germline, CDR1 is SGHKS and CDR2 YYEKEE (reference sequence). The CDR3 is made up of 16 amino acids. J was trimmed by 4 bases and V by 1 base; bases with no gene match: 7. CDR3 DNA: TGTGCCAGCAGCTTGTTCGCAGGGGGCACGAATCAGCCCCAGCATTTT. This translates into CASSLFAGGTNQPQHF.

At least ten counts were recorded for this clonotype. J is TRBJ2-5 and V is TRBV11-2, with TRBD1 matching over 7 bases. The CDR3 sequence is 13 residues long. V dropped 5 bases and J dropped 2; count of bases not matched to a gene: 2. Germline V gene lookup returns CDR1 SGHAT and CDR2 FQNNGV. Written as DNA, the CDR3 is TGTGCCAGCAGCCAACAGGGGCAAGAGACCCAGTACTTC. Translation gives CASSQQGQETQYF.

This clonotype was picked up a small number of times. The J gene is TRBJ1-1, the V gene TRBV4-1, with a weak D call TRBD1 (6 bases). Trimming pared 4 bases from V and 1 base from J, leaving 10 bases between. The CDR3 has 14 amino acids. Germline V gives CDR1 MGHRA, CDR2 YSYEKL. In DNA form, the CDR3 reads TGCGCCAGCAGCCTTCGACAGGAGAACACTGAAGCTTTCTTT. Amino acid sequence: CASSLRQENTEAFF.

CDR3 in DNA: TGTGCCAGCAGTTTTCCGACAGCCAATGAGCAGTTCTTC. Its translation is CASSFPTANEQFF. The chain is built from TRBV6-5 and TRBJ2-1, with TRBD1 as a possible D gene (5 bases). The germline gives CDR1 MNHEY, CDR2 SVGAGI. CDR3 length: 13 residues. Between the trimmed V and J ends, which lost 4 bases and 6 bases, there was a span of 10 bases.

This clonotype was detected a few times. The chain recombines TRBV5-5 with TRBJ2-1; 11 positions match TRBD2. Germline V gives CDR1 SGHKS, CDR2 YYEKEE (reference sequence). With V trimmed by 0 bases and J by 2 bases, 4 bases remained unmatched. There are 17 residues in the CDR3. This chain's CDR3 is CASSLEGSGRAYNEQFF. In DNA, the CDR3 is TGTGCCAGCAGCTTGGAGGGTAGCGGGAGGGCCTACAATGAGCAGTTCTTC.

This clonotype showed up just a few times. The DNA for the CDR3 is TGCAGTGCCACGAATCCCGGGACTAGCGGGAGTAGCTACGAGCAGTACTTC. It is translated as CSATNPGTSGSSYEQYF. The chain employs TRBV20-1 and TRBJ2-7; 14 bases line up with TRBD2. This CDR3 is 17 amino acids long. The J segment lost 3 bases and the V segment lost 6 bases, leaving 13 bases of the junction unmatched. Per the germline V gene, CDR1 is DFQATT and CDR2 is SNEGSKA (reference sequence).

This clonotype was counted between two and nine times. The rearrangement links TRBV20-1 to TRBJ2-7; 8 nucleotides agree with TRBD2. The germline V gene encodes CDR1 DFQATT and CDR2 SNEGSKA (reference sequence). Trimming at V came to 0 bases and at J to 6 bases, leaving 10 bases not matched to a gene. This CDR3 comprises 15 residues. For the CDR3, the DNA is TGCAGTGCTAGAGATCGGGCCCGGAGCGGGAGCGAGCAGTACTTC. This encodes CSARDRARSGSEQYF.

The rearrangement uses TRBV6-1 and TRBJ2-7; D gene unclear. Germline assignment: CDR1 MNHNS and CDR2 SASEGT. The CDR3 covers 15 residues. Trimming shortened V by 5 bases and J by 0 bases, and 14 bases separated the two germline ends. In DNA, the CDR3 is TGTGCCAGCAGTCAACTGGACGGAAGCTCCTACGAGCAGTACTTC. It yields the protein CASSQLDGSSYEQYF.

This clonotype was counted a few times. CDR3: CASSVGLAGAETQYF. The CDR3 DNA is TGTGCCAGCAGCGTTGGCCTAGCGGGTGCAGAGACCCAGTACTTC. The chain recombines TRBV9 with TRBJ2-5; 8 bases are shared with TRBD2. This CDR3 region has 15 residues. CDR1 and CDR2 from the germline V gene are SGDLS and YYNGEE. Trimming cost V 2 bases and J 4 bases; bases outside gene matches: 7.

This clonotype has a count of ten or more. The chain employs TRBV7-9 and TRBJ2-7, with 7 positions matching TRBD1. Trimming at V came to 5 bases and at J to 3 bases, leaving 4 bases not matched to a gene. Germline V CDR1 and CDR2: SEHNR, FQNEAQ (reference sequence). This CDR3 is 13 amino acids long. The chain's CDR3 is CASSRRDSYEQYF. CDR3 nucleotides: TGTGCCAGCAGCCGCCGGGACAGCTACGAGCAGTACTTC.

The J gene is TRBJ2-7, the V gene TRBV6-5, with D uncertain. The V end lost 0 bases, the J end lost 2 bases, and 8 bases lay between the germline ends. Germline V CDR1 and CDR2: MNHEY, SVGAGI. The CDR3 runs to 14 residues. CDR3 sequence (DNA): TGTGCCAGCAGTTACTCCTCGTTGGCCTACGAGCAGTACTTC. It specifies CASSYSSLAYEQYF.

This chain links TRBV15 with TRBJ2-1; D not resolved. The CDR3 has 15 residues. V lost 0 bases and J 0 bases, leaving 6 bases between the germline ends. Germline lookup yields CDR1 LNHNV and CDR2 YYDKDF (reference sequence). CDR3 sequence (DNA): TGTGCCACCAGCAGAGAGGCTAGCTCCTACAATGAGCAGTTCTTC. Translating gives CATSREASSYNEQFF.

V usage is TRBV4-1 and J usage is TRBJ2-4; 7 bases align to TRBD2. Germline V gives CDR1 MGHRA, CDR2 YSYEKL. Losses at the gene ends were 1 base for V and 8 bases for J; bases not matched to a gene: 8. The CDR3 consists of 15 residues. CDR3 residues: CASSQAGGSGDIQYF. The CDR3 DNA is TGCGCCAGCAGCCAAGCCGGCGGGAGTGGGGACATTCAGTACTTC.

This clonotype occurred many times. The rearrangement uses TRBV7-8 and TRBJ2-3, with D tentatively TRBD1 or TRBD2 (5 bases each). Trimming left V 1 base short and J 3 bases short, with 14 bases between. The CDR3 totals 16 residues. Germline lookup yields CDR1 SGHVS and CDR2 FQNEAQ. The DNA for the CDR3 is TGTGCCAGCAGCTTAGTTGGGGGTCCAAATACAGATACGCAGTATTTT. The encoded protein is CASSLVGGPNTDTQYF. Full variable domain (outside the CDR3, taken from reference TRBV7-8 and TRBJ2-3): GAGVSQSPRYKVAKRGQDVALRCDPISGHVSLFWYQQALGQGPEFLTYFQNEAQLDKSGLPSDRFFAERPEGSVSTLKIQRTQQEDSAVYLCASSLVGGPNTDTQYFGPGTRLTVL.

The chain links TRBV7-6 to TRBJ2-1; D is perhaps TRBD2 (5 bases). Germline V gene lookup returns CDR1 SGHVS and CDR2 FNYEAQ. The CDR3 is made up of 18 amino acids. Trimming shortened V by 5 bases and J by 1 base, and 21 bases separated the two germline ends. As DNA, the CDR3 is TGTGCCAGCAGCCCTCATAGGGTGGGAGCGGCGTCCTACAATGAGCAGTTCTTC. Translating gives CASSPHRVGAASYNEQFF. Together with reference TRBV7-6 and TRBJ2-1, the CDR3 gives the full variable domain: GAGVSQSPRYKVTKRGQDVALRCDPISGHVSLYWYRQALGQGPEFLTYFNYEAQQDKSGLPNDRFSAERPEGSISTLTIQRTEQRDSAMYRCASSPHRVGAASYNEQFFGPGTRLTVL.

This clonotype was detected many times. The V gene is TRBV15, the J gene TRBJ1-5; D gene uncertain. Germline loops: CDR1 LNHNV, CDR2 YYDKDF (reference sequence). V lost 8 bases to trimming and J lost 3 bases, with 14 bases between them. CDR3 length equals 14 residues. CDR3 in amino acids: CATQDGVANQPQHF. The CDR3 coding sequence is TGTGCCACCCAGGACGGGGTGGCCAATCAGCCCCAGCATTTT.